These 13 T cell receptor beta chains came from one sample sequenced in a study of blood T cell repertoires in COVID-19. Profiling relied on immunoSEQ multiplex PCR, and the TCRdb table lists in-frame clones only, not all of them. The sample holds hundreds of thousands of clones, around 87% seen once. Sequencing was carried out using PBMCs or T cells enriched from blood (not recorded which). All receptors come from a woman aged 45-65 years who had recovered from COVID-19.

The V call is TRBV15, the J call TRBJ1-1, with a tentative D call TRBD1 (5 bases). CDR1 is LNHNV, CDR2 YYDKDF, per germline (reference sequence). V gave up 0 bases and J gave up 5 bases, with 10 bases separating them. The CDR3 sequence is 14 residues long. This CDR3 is CATSRDLKGTEAFF. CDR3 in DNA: TGTGCCACCAGCAGAGATCTGAAGGGGACTGAAGCTTTCTTT.

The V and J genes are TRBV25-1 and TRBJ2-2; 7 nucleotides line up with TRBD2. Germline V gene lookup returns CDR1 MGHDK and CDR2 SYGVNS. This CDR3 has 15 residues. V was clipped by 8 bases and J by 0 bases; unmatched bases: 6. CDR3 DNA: TGTGCCAGCGGGGCGGGGGTACCGAACACCGGGGAGCTGTTTTTT. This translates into CASGAGVPNTGELFF.

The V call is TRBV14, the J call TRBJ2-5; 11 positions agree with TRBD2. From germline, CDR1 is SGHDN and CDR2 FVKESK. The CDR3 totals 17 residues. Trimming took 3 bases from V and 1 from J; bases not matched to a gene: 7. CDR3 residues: CASSHEETSGIQETQYF. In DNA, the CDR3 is TGTGCCAGCAGCCATGAGGAGACTAGCGGGATCCAAGAGACCCAGTACTTC.

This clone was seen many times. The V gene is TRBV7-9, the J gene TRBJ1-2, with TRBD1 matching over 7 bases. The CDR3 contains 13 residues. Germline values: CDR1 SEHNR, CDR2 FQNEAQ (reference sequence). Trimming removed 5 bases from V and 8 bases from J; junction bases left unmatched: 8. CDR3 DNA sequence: TGTGCCAGCAGCACAGGACAGGATCGCGGCTACACCTTC. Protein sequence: CASSTGQDRGYTF.

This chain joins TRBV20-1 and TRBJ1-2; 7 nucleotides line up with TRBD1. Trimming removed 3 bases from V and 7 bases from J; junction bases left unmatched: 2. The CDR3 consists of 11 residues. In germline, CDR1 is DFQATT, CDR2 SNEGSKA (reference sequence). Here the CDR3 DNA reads TGCAGTGCTAGTTACAGGGGTGGCTACACCTTC. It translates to CSASYRGGYTF.

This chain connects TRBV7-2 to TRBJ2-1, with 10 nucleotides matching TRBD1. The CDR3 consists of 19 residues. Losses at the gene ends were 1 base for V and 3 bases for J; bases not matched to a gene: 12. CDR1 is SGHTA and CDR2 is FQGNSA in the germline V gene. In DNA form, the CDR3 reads TGTGCCAGCAGCTTAGGGCTCGGGGGGGACAGGGGCGGCTACAATGAGCAGTTCTTC. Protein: CASSLGLGGDRGGYNEQFF.

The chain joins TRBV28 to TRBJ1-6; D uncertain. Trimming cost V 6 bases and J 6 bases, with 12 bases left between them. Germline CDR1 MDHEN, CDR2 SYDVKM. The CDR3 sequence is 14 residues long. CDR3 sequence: CASRATGTNSPLHF. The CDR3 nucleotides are TGTGCCAGCAGGGCAACGGGAACTAATTCACCCCTCCACTTT.

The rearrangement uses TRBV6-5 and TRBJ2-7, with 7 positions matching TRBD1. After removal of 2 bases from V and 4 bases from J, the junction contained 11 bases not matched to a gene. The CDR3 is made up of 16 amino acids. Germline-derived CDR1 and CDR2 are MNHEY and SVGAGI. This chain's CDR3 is CASSYGKTGVVYEQYF. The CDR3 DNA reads TGTGCCAGCAGTTACGGGAAAACAGGGGTGGTTTACGAGCAGTACTTC.

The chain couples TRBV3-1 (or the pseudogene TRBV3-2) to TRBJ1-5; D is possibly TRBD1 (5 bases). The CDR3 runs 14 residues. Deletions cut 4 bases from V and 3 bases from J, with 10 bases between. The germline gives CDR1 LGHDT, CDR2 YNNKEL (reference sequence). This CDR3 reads CASSPRDYNQPQHF. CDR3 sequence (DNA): TGTGCCAGCAGCCCCCGGGACTACAATCAGCCCCAGCATTTT.

The CDR3 DNA is TGTGCCAGCAGCCGAATAACTGGAGGAGCCGGCGGATCCTACGAGCAGTACTTC. Protein product: CASSRITGGAGGSYEQYF. The rearrangement uses TRBV3-1 (or the pseudogene TRBV3-2) and TRBJ2-7; a possible D gene is TRBD2 (5 bases). This CDR3 spans 18 amino acids. Trimming stripped 4 bases from V and 1 base from J, with 23 bases between. Per germline, CDR1 LGHDT and CDR2 YNNKEL (reference sequence).

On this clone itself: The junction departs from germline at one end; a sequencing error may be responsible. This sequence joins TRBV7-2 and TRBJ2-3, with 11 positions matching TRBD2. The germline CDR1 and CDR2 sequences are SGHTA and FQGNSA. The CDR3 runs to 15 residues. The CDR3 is CASSLAGGSTDTQYF. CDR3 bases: TGTGCCAGCAGCCTAGCGGGGGGAAGCACAGATACGCAGTATTTT. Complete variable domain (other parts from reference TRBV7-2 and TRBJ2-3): GAGVSQSPSNKVTEKGKDVELRCDPISGHTALYWYRQSLGQGLEFLIYFQGNSAPDKSGLPSDRFSAERTGGSVSTLTIQRTQQEDSAVYLCASSLAGGSTDTQYFGPGTRLTVL.

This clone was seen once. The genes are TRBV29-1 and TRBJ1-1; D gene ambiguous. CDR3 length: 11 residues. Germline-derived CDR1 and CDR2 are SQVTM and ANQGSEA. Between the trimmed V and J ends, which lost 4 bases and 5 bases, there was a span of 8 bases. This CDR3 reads CSVVSWTEAFF. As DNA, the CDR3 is TGCAGCGTTGTGAGTTGGACTGAAGCTTTCTTT.

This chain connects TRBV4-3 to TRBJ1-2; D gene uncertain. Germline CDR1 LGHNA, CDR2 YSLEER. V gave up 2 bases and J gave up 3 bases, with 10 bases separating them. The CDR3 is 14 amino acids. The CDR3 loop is CASSQSRVDYGYTF. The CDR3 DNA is TGCGCCAGCAGCCAAAGCCGGGTCGACTATGGCTACACCTTC.